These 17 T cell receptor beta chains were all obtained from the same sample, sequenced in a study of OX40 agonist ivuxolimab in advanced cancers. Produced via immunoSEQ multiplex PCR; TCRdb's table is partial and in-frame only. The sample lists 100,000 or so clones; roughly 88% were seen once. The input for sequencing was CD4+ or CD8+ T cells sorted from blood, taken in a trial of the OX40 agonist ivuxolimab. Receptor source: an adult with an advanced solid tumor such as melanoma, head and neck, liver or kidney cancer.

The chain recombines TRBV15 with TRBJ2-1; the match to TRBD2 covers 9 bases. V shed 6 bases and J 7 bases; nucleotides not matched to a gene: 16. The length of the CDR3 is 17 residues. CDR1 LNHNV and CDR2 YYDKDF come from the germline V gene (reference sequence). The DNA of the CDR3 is TGTGCCACCAGGAGGACTTTTAGCGGGAGTTTTAAAAATGAGCAGTTCTTC. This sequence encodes CATRRTFSGSFKNEQFF.

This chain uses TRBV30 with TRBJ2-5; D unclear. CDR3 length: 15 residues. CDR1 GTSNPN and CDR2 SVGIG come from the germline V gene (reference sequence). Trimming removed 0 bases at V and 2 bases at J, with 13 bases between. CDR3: CAWSVQRDTQETQYF. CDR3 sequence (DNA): TGTGCCTGGAGTGTACAACGAGATACTCAAGAGACCCAGTACTTC.

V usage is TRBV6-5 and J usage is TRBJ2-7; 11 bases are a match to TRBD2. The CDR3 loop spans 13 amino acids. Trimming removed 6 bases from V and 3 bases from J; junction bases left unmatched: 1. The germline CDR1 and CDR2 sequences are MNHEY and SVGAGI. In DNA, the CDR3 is TGTGCCAGCAGGGGACTAGCGGACTACGAGCAGTACTTC. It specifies CASRGLADYEQYF.

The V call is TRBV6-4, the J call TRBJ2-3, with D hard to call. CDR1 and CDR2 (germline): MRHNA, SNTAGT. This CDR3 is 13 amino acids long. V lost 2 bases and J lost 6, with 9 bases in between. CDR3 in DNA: TGTGCCAGCAGTGACGACGTTGGGGATACGCAGTATTTT. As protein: CASSDDVGDTQYF.

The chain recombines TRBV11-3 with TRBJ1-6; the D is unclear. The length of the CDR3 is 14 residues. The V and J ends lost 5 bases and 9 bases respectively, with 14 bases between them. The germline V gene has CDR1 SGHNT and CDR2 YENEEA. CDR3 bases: TGTGCCAGCAGCATACGACGGGTCCGTTCACCCCTCCACTTT. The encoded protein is CASSIRRVRSPLHF.

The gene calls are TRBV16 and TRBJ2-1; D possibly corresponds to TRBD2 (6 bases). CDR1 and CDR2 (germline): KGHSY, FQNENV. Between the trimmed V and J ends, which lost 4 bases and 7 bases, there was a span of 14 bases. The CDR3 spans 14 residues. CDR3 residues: CASSPAGPTNEQFF. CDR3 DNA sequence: TGTGCCAGCAGCCCGGCGGGACCGACAAATGAGCAGTTCTTC.

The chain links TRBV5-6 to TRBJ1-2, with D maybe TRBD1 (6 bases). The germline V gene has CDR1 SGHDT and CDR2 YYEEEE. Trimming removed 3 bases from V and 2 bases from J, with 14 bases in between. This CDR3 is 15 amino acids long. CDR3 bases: TGTGCCAGCAGCTACGCCCGGGACACCAACTATGGCTACACCTTC. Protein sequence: CASSYARDTNYGYTF.

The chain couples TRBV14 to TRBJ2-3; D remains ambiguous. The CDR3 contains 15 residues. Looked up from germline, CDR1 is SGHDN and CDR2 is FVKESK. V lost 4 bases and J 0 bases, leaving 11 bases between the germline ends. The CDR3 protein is CASSRLQASTDTQYF. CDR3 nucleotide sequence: TGTGCCAGCAGCCGACTTCAAGCGAGCACAGATACGCAGTATTTT.

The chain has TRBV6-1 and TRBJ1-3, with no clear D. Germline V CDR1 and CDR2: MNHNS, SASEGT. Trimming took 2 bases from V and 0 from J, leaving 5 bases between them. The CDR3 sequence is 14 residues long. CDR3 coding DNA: TGTGCCAGCAGTGAATCTTCCTCTGGAAACACCATATATTTT. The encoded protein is CASSESSSGNTIYF.

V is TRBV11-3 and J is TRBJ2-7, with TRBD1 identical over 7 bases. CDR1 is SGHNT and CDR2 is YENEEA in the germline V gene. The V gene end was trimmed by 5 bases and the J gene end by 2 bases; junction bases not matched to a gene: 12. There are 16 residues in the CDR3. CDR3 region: CASSPGHGQVPYEQYF. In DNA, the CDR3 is TGTGCCAGCAGCCCAGGACACGGACAGGTTCCCTACGAGCAGTACTTC.

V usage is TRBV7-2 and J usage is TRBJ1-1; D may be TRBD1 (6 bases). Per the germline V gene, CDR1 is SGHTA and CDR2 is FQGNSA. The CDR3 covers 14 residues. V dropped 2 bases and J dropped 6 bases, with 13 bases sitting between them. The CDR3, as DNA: TGTGCCAGCAGCTTAACAGGGCGGAGGGCTGAAGCTTTCTTT. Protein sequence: CASSLTGRRAEAFF. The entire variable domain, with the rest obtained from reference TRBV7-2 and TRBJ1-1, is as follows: GAGVSQSPSNKVTEKGKDVELRCDPISGHTALYWYRQSLGQGLEFLIYFQGNSAPDKSGLPSDRFSAERTGGSVSTLTIQRTQQEDSAVYLCASSLTGRRAEAFFGQGTRLTVV.

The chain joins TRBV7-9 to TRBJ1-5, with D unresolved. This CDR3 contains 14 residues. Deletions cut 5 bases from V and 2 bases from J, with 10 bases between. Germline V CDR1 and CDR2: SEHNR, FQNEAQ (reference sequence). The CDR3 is CASSPPTGNQPQHF. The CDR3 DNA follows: TGTGCCAGCAGCCCCCCCACTGGCAATCAGCCCCAGCATTTT.

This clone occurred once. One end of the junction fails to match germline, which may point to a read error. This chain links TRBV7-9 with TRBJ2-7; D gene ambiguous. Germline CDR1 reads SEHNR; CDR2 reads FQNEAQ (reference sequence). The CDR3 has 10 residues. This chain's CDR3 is CASIQQLMGF. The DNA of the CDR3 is TGTGCCAGCATTCAGCAATTAATGGGCTTC.

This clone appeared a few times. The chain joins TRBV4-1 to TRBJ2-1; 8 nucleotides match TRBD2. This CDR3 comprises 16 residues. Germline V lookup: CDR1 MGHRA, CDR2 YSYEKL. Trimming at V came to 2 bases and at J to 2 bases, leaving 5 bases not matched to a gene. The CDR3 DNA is TGCGCCAGCAGCCAAACTAGCGGACCGCCCTACAATGAGCAGTTCTTC. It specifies CASSQTSGPPYNEQFF.

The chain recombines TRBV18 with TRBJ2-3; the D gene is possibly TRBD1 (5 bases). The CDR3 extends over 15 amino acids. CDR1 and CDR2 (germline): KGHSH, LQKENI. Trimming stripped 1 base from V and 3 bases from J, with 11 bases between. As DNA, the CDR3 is TGTGCCAGCTCACCACAGGGGCGTAGAACAGATACGCAGTATTTT. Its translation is CASSPQGRRTDTQYF.

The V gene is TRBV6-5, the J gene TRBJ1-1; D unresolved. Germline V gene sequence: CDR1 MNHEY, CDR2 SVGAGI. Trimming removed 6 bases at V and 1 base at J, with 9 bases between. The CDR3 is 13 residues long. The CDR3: CASSIYPNTEAFF. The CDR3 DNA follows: TGTGCCAGCAGCATTTATCCGAACACTGAAGCTTTCTTT.

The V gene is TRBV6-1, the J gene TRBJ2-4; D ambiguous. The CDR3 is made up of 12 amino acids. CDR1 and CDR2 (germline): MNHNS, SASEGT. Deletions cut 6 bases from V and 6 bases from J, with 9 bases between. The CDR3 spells CASSDDGNIQYF. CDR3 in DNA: TGTGCCAGCAGCGATGACGGAAACATTCAGTACTTC.